The sequence of this T cell receptor (beta chain) was determined in a study of shared clonotypes between healthy human individuals. Study-wide findings and caveats: It was observed that around 5% of naive CD4 clonotypes were shared across several donors.

Comments on this clone: Its antigen remains unidentified. This specimen includes other DNA sequences encoding the same CDR3.

The length of the CDR3 is 15 residues. V gave up 0 bases and J gave up 2 bases, with 11 bases separating them. Germline V gene sequence: CDR1 MGHRA, CDR2 YSYEKL. Some clones are missing from TCRdb's copy, which holds only in-frame ones; the method was immunoSEQ multiplex PCR. This table holds a few million clones, over 85% found once. What was sequenced was naive CD4+ T cells sorted from blood. The subset was: CD45RA+ positively selected. This sequence originates from a man aged 18 to 29 in good health. The chain joins TRBV4-1 to TRBJ2-7; D not resolved. The CDR3 loop is CASSQDLDRAYEQYF. The CDR3 DNA reads as TGCGCCAGCAGCCAAGATTTGGACCGGGCCTACGAGCAGTACTTC.